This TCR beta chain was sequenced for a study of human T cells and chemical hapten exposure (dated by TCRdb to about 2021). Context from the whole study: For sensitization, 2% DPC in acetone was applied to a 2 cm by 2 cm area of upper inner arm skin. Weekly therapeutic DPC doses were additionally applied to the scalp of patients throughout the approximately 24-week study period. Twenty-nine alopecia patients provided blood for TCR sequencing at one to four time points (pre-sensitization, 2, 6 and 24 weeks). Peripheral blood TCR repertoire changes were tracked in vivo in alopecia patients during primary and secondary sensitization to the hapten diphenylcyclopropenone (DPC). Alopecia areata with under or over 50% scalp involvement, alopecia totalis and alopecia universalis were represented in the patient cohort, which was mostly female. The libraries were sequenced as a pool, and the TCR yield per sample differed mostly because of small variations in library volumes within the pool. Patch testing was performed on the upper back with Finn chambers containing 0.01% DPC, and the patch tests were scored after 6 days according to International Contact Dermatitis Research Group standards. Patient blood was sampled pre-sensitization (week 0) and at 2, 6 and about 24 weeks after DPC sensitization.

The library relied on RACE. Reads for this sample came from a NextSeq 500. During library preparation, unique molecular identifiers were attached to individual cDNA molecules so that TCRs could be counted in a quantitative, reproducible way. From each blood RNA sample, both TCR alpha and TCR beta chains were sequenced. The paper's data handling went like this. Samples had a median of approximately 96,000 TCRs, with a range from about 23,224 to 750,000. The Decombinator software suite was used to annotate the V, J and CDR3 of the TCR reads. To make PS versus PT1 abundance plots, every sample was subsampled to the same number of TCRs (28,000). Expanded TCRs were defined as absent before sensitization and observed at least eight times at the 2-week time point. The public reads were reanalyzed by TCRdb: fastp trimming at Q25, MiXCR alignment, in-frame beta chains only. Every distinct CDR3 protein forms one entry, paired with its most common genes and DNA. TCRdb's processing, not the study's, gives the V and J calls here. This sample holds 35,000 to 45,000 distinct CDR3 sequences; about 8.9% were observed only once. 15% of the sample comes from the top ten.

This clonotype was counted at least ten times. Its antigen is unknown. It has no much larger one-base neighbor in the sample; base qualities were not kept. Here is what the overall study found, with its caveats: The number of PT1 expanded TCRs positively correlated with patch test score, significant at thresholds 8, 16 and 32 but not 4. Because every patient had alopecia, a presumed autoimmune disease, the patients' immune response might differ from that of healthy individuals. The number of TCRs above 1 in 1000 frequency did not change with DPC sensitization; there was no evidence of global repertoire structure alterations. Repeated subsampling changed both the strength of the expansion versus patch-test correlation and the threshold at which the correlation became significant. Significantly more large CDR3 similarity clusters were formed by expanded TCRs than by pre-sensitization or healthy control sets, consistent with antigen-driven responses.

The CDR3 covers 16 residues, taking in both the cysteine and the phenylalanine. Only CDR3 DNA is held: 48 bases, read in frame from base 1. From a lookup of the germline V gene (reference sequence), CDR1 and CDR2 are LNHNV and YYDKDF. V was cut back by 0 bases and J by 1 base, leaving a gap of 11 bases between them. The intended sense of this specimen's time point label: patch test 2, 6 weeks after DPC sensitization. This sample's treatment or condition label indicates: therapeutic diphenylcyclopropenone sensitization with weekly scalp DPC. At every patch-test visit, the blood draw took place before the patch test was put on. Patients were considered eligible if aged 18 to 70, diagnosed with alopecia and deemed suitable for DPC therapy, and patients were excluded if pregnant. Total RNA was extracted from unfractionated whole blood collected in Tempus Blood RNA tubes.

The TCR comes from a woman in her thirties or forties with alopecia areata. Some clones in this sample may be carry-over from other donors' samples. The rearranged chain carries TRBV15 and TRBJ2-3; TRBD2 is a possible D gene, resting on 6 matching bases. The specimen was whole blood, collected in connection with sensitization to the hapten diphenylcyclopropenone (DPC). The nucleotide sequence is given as TGTGCCACCAGCAGAGATGGCGGGGAGGGCACAGATACGCAGTATTTT. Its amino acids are CATSRDGGEGTDTQYF.